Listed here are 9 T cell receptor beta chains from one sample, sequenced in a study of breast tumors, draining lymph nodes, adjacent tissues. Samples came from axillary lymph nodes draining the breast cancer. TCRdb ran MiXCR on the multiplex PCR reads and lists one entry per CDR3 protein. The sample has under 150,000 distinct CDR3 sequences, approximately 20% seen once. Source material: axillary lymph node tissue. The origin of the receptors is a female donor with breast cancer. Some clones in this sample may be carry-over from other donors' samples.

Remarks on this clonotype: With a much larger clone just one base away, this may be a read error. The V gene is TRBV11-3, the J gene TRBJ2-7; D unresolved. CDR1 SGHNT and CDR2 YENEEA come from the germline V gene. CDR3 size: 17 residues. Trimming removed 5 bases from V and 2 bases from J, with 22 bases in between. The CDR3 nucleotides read TGTGCCAGCAGCCTATTAGCTCACCCCCCCAATGCCTACGAGCAGTACTTC. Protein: CASSLLAHPPNAYEQYF.

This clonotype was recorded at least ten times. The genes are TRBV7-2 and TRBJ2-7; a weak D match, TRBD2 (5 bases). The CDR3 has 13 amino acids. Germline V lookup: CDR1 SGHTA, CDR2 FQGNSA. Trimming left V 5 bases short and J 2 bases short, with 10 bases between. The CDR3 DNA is TGTGCCAGCAGCCCCCGAGCGGCCTACGAGCAGTACTTC. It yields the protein CASSPRAAYEQYF. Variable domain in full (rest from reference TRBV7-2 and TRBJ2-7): GAGVSQSPSNKVTEKGKDVELRCDPISGHTALYWYRQSLGQGLEFLIYFQGNSAPDKSGLPSDRFSAERTGGSVSTLTIQRTQQEDSAVYLCASSPRAAYEQYFGPGTRLTVT.

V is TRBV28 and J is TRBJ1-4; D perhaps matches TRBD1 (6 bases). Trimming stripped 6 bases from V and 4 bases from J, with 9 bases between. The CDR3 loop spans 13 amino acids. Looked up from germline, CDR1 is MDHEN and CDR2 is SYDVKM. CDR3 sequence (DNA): TGTGCCAGCAGGGACAGAAATAATGAAAAACTGTTTTTT. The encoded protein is CASRDRNNEKLFF.

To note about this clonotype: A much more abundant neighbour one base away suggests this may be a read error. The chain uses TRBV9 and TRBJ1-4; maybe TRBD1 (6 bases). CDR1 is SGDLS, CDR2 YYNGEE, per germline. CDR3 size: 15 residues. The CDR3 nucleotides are TGTGTCAGCAGTCCAGGACCAGGGGCTTATGAAAAACTGTTTTTT. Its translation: CVSSPGPGAYEKLFF.

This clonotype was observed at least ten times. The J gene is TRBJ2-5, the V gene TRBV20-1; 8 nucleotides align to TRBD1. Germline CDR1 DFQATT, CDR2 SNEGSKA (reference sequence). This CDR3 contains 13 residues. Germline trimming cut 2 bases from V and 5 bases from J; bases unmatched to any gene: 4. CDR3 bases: TGCAGTGCTAGAAGACAGGGGTTGGAGACCCAGTACTTC. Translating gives CSARRQGLETQYF.

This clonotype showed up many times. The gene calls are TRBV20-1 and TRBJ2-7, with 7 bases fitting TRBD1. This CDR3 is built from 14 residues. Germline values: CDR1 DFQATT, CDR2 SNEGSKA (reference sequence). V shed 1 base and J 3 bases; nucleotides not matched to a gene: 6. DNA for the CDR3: TGCAGTGCTAGAGGGCAGGGGGAAGTCTACGAGCAGTACTTC. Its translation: CSARGQGEVYEQYF.

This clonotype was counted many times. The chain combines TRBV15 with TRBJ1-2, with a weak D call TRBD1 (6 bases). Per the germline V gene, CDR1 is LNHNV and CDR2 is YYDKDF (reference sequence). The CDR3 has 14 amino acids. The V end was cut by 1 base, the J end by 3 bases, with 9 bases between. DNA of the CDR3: TGTGCCACCAGCAGAGCCGCAGGGGACTATGGCTACACCTTC. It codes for CATSRAAGDYGYTF.

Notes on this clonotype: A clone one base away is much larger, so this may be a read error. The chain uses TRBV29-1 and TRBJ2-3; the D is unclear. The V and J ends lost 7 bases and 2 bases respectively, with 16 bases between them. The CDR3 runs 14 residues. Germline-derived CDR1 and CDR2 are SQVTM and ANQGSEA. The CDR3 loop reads CSARPYPNTDTQYF. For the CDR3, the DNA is TGCAGCGCTCGACCATATCCTAACACAGATACGCAGTATTTT.

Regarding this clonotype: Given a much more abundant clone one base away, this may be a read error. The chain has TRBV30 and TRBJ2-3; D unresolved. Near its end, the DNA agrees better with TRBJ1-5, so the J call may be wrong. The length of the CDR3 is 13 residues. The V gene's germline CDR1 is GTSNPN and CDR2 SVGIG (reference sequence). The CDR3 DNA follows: TGTGCCTGTTCGGGAGATGAGTCAGATACGCAGCATTTT. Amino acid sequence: CACSGDESDTQHF.